These 15 T cell receptor beta chains were sequenced from one sample in a study of Ad26.COV2.S vaccination and SARS-CoV-2 variants. Sequenced by immunoSEQ multiplex PCR; TCRdb stores in-frame clones only, minus some. The sample records around 310,000 clones, about 90% being singletons. Regarding treatment: about 20 received Ad26.COV2.S at low or high dose, single or two shots; about five received placebo; per-sample allocation not given. Following the first vaccine or placebo injection, samples were taken on day 63. The sample was peripheral blood, taken in a trial of Ad26.COV2.S vaccine versus placebo. The receptors stem from a person between 18 and 65 years old who received the Ad26.COV2.S COVID-19 vaccine or a placebo.

V gene TRBV19 combines with J gene TRBJ1-4; 9 bases are a match to TRBD1. There are 17 residues in the CDR3. Germline V gene sequence: CDR1 LNHDA, CDR2 SQIVND (reference sequence). The V gene end was trimmed by 6 bases and the J gene end by 8 bases; junction bases not matched to a gene: 16. CDR3: CASRPGQGWLGEEKLFF. The CDR3 DNA follows: TGTGCCAGTAGGCCGGGACAGGGATGGTTAGGGGAGGAAAAACTGTTTTTT.

This chain joins TRBV5-6 and TRBJ2-1; D remains unclear. From germline, CDR1 is SGHDT and CDR2 YYEEEE. The CDR3 runs to 16 residues. The V gene lost 4 bases and the J gene lost 8 bases, with 22 bases spanning the gap. The CDR3 nucleotides read TGTGCCAGCAGCACCTCCGGGCTTGGGGTGGGCGATGAGCAGTTCTTC. Its protein is CASSTSGLGVGDEQFF.

The CDR3 here is CASSIGGGMDKNIQYF. CDR3 DNA: TGTGCCAGTAGTATAGGCGGGGGAATGGACAAAAACATTCAGTACTTC. The chain combines TRBV19 with TRBJ2-4; 7 bases map to TRBD2. J gave up 3 bases and V 1 base, and 6 bases lay outside the gene matches. CDR3 length equals 16 residues. Germline assignment: CDR1 LNHDA and CDR2 SQIVND (reference sequence).

The sample holds one count of this clone. CDR3 residues: CASSFSGNYGYTF. CDR3 sequence (DNA): TGTGCCAGCAGTTTCTCAGGGAACTATGGCTACACCTTC. V gene TRBV12-3 or TRBV12-4 combines with J gene TRBJ1-2; D may be TRBD1 (5 bases). With 3 bases removed from V and 2 bases from J, the gap between germline ends came to 7 bases. CDR3 length equals 13 residues.

CDR3 loop: CASSVLTGVNGYTF. The DNA of the CDR3 is TGTGCCAGCAGCGTACTGACAGGGGTGAATGGCTACACCTTC. J is TRBJ1-2 and V is TRBV9; 8 bases match TRBD1. This CDR3 spans 14 amino acids. The germline V gene has CDR1 SGDLS and CDR2 YYNGEE. With V trimmed by 1 base and J by 6 bases, 5 bases remained unmatched.

This clone came up once. The rearrangement uses TRBV3-1 (or the pseudogene TRBV3-2) and TRBJ2-5; D not resolved. The CDR3 runs to 12 residues. V was cut by 4 bases and J by 5 bases, with 8 bases left in between. Per the germline V gene, CDR1 is LGHDT and CDR2 is YNNKEL (reference sequence). CDR3 protein: CASSLDGETQYF. DNA for the CDR3: TGTGCCAGCAGCCTGGACGGGGAGACCCAGTACTTC.

The chain combines TRBV3-1 (or the pseudogene TRBV3-2) with TRBJ2-7, with TRBD1 matching 10 bases. The CDR3 sequence is 15 residues long. In germline, CDR1 is LGHDT, CDR2 YNNKEL (reference sequence). J lost 5 bases, V lost 0 bases, and 4 bases had no gene match. CDR3 nucleotides: TGTGCCAGCAGCCAAGACTCTGGGACAGGGGACGAGCAGTACTTC. It codes for CASSQDSGTGDEQYF.

The chain has TRBV7-3 and TRBJ2-6; 12 nucleotides align to TRBD2. The CDR3 contains 19 residues. The J segment lost 0 bases and the V segment lost 5 bases, leaving 8 bases of the junction unmatched. Germline values: CDR1 SGHTA, CDR2 FQGTGA. The CDR3 DNA reads TGTGCCAGCAGCCTGGGACTAGCGGGTACCTACTCTGGGGCCAACGTCCTGACTTTC. Residues: CASSLGLAGTYSGANVLTF.

V is TRBV5-1 and J is TRBJ1-3; a possible D gene is TRBD1 (6 bases). V shed 1 base and J shed 0 bases, with 11 bases lying between them. The CDR3 totals 16 residues. Germline loops: CDR1 SGHRS, CDR2 YFSETQ. CDR3 protein: CASSLWGATSGNTIYF. The DNA for the CDR3 is TGCGCCAGCAGCTTGTGGGGGGCCACCTCTGGAAACACCATATATTTT.

The chain joins TRBV6-2 or TRBV6-3 to TRBJ2-2; weak D call: TRBD1 (6 bases). V lost 2 bases and J lost 4, with 14 bases in between. The germline V gene encodes CDR1 MNHEY and CDR2 SVGEGT. The CDR3 extends over 16 amino acids. The CDR3 sequence: CASSYVQEGGTGELFF. For the CDR3, the DNA is TGTGCCAGCAGTTACGTTCAAGAAGGGGGCACCGGGGAGCTGTTTTTT.

The chain uses TRBV14 and TRBJ2-3; TRBD2 matches at 12 bases. J lost 4 bases, V lost 3 bases, and 17 bases had no gene match. The germline V gene has CDR1 SGHDN and CDR2 FVKESK. The CDR3 runs to 20 residues. The CDR3 DNA is TGTGCCAGCAGCCAGGGATTCGGGACTAGCGGGCCTCTAAGGGCAGATACGCAGTATTTT. This gives the protein CASSQGFGTSGPLRADTQYF.

On this clone itself: This CDR3 is also generated by other DNA sequences in the sample. The V gene is TRBV7-8, the J gene TRBJ1-5; D remains ambiguous. V lost 3 bases and J lost 6, with 12 bases in between. The germline gives CDR1 SGHVS, CDR2 FQNEAQ. CDR3 size: 14 residues. CDR3 sequence: CASSLVVGPQPQHF. CDR3 DNA: TGTGCCAGCAGCTTGGTCGTAGGACCTCAGCCCCAGCATTTT.

The rearrangement links TRBV4-2 to TRBJ1-3; TRBD1 matches at 7 bases. Trimming removed 6 bases from V and 1 base from J; junction bases left unmatched: 21. From germline, CDR1 is LGHNA and CDR2 YNFKEQ. CDR3 size: 20 residues. The CDR3, as DNA: TGTGCCAGCAGTCTTTACGCACGTCGGGACAGTTTACAATCTGGAAACACCATATATTTT. As protein: CASSLYARRDSLQSGNTIYF.

The chain couples TRBV27 to TRBJ2-7, with D possibly matching TRBD2 (5 bases). Trimming left V 7 bases short and J 7 bases short, with 14 bases between. The CDR3 is made up of 12 amino acids. Germline CDR1 is MNHEY and CDR2 is SMNVEV (reference sequence). CDR3 in amino acids: CASKDPGGEQYV. DNA of the CDR3: TGTGCCAGCAAGGACCCGGGCGGGGAGCAGTACGTC.

J is TRBJ1-2 and V is TRBV19, with TRBD1 matching 8 bases. J gave up 7 bases and V 9 bases, and 16 bases lay outside the gene matches. This CDR3 has 15 residues. CDR1 is LNHDA, CDR2 SQIVND, per germline (reference sequence). This CDR3 is CASGTGSPLFSGYTF. For the CDR3, the DNA is TGTGCCAGCGGGACAGGTAGCCCCCTGTTCTCTGGCTACACCTTC.